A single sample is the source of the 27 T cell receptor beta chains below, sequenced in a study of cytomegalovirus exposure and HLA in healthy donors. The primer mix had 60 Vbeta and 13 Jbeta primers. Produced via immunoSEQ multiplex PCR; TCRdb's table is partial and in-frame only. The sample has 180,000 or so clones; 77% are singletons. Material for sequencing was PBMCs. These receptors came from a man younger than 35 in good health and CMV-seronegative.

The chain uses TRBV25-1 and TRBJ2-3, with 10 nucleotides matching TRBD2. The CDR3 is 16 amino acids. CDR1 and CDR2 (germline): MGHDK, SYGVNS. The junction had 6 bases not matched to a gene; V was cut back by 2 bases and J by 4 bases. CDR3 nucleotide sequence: TGTGCCAGCAGTGAACTGGGAGCGGGAGGGTCAGATACGCAGTATTTT. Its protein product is CASSELGAGGSDTQYF.

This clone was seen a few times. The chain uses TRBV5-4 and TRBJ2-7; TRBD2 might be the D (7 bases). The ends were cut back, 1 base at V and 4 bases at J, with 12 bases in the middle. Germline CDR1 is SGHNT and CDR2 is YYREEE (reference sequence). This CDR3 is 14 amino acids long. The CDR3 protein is CASSLKGGGYEQYF. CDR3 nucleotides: TGTGCCAGCAGCTTGAAGGGGGGGGGTTACGAGCAGTACTTC.

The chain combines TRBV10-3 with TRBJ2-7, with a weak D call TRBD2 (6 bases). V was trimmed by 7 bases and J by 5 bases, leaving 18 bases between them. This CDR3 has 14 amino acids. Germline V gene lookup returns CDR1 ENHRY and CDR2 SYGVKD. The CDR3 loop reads CAINTQTGVHEQYF. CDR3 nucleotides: TGTGCCATCAATACTCAAACGGGGGTGCACGAGCAGTACTTC.

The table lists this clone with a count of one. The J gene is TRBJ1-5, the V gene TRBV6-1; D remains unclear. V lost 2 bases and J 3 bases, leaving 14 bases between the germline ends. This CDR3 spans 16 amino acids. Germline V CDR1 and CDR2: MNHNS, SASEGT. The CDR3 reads CASSEFPTRTNQPQHF. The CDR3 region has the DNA TGTGCCAGCAGTGAATTCCCGACAAGAACCAATCAGCCCCAGCATTTT.

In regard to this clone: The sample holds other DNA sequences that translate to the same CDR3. The chain's CDR3 is CASSDRQGNQPQHF. In DNA form, the CDR3 reads TGTGCCAGCAGTGACAGACAAGGAAATCAGCCCCAGCATTTT. The chain uses TRBV2 and TRBJ1-5, with D unclear. V was shortened by 3 bases and J by 4 bases, with 10 bases between the two germline ends. CDR1 SNHLY and CDR2 FYNNEI come from the germline V gene. This CDR3 comprises 14 residues.

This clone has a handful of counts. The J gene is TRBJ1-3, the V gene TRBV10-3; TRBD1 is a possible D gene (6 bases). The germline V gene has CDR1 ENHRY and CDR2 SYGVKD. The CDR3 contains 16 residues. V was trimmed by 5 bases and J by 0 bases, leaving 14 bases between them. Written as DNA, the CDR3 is TGTGCCATCAGTCGAACAGGGAGATTCTCTGGAAACACCATATATTTT. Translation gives CAISRTGRFSGNTIYF.

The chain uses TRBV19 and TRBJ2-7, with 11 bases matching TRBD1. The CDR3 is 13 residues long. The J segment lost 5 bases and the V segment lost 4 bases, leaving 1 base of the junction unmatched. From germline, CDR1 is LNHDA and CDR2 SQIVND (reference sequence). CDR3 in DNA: TGTGCCAGTAGTAAGGACAGGGGGCACGAGCAGTACTTC. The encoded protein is CASSKDRGHEQYF.

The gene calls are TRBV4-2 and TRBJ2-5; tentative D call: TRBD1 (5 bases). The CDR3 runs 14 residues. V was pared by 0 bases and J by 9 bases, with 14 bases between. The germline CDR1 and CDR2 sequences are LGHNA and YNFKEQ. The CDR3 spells CASSQDMQGRAQYF. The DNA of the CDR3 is TGTGCCAGCAGCCAAGATATGCAGGGCCGGGCCCAGTACTTC.

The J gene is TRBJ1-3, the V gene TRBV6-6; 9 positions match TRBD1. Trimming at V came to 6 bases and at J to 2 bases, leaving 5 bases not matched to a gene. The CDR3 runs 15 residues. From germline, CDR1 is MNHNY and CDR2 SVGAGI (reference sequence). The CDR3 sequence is CASSFRDRAGNTIYF. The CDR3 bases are TGTGCCAGCAGCTTCCGGGACAGGGCTGGAAACACCATATATTTT.

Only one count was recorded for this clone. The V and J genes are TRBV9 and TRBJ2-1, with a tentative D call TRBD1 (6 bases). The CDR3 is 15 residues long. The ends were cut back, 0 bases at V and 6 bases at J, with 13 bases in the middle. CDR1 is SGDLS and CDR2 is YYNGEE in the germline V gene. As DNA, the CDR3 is TGTGCCAGCAGCGTAGGGCTACAGGGAAGCAATGAGCAGTTCTTC. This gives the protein CASSVGLQGSNEQFF. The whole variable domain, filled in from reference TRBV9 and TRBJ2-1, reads DSGVTQTPKHLITATGQRVTLRCSPRSGDLSVYWYQQSLDQGLQFLIQYYNGEERAKGNILERFSAQQFPDLHSELNLSSLELGDSALYFCASSVGLQGSNEQFFGPGTRLTVL.

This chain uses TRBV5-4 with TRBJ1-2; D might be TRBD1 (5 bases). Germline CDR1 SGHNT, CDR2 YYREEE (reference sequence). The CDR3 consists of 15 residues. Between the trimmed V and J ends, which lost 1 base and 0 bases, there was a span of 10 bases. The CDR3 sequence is CASSLMQGPNYGYTF. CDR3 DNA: TGTGCCAGCAGCTTGATGCAGGGCCCTAACTATGGCTACACCTTC.

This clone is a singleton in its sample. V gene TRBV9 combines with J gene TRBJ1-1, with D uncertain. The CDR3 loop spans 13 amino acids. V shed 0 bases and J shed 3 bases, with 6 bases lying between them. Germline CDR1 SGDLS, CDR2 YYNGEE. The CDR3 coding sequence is TGTGCCAGCAGCGTAGTCGGGGACACTGAAGCTTTCTTT. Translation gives CASSVVGDTEAFF.

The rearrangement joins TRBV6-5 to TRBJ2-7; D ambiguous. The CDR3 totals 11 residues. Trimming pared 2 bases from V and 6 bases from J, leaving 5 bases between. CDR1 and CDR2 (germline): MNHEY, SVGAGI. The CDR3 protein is CASSYACEQYF. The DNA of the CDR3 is TGTGCCAGCAGTTACGCGTGCGAGCAGTACTTC.

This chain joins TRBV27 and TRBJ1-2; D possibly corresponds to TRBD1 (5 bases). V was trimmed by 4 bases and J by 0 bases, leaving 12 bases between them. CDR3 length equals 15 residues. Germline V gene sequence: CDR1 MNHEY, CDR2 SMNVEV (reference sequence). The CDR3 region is CASSSGTTPNYGYTF. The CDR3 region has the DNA TGTGCCAGCAGTTCAGGGACTACCCCTAACTATGGCTACACCTTC.

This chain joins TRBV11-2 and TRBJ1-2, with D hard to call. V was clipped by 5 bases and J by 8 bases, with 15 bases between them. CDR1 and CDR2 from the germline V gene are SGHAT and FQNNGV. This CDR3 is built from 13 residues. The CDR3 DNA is TGTGCCAGCAGCCCCCGGGAGGGTGCGGGCTACACCTTC. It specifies CASSPREGAGYTF.

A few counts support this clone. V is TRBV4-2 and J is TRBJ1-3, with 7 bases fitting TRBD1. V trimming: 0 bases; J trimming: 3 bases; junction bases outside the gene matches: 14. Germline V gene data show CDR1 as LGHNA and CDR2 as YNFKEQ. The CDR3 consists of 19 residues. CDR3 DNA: TGTGCCAGCAGCCAAGATCGCCGGACAGGCCTGGTCAATGGAAACACCATATATTTT. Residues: CASSQDRRTGLVNGNTIYF.

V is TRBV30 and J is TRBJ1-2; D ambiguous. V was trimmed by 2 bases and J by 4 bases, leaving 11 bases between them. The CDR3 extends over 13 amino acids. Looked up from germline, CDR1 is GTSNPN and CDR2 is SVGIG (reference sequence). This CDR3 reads CAWSLAAPYGYTF. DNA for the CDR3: TGTGCCTGGAGTCTGGCGGCCCCCTATGGCTACACCTTC.

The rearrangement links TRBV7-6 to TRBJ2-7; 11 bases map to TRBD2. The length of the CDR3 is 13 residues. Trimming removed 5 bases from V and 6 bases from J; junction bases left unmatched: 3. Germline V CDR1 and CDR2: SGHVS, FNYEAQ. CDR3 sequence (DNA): TGTGCCAGCAGCCAGGGGACTAGCGGCGAGCAGTACTTC. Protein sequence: CASSQGTSGEQYF. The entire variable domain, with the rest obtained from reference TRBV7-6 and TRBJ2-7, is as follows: GAGVSQSPRYKVTKRGQDVALRCDPISGHVSLYWYRQALGQGPEFLTYFNYEAQQDKSGLPNDRFSAERPEGSISTLTIQRTEQRDSAMYRCASSQGTSGEQYFGPGTRLTVT.

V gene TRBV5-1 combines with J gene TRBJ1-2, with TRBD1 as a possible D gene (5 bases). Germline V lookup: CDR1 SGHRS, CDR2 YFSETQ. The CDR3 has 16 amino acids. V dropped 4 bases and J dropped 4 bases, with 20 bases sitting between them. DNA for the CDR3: TGCGCCAGCAGCCCTGTACGGGGCGCGGGAAGCTATGGCTACACCTTC. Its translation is CASSPVRGAGSYGYTF. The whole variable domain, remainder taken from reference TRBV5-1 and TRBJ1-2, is KAGVTQTPRYLIKTRGQQVTLSCSPISGHRSVSWYQQTPGQGLQFLFEYFSETQRNKGNFPGRFSGRQFSNSRSEMNVSTLELGDSALYLCASSPVRGAGSYGYTFGSGTRLTVV.

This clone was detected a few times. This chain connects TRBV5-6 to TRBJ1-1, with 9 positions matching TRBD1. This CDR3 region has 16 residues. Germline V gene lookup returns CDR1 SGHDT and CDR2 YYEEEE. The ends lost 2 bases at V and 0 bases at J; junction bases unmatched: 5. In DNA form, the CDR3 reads TGTGCCAGCAGCTTTGGGACAGGGACCATGAACACTGAAGCTTTCTTT. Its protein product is CASSFGTGTMNTEAFF.

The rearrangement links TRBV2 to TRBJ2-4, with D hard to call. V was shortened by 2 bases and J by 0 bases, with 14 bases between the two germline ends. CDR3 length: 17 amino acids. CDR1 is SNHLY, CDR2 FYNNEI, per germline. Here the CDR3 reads CASSEQFLWLAKNIQYF. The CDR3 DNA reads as TGTGCCAGCAGTGAACAATTCCTCTGGCTAGCCAAAAACATTCAGTACTTC.

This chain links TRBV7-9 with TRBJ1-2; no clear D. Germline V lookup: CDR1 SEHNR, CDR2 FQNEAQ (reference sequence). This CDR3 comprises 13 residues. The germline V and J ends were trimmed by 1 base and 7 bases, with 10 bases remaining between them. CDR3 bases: TGTGCCAGCAGCTTAGGCGATTACTGTGGCTACACCTTC. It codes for CASSLGDYCGYTF.

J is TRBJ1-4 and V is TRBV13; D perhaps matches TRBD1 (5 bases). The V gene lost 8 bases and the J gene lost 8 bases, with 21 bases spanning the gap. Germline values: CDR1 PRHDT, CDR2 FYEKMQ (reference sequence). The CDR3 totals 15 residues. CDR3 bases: TGTGCCAGCTCTCTTTCTGGGGGGATCCGGGAAAAACTGTTTTTT. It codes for CASSLSGGIREKLFF.

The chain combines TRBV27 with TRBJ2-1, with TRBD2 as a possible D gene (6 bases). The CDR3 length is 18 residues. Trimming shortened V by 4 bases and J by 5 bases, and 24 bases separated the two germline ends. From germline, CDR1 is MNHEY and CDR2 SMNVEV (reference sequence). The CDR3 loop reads CASSSRRLLAGRNNEQFF. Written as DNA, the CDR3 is TGTGCCAGCAGTTCTCGTCGGCTTTTGGCGGGGCGGAACAATGAGCAGTTCTTC.

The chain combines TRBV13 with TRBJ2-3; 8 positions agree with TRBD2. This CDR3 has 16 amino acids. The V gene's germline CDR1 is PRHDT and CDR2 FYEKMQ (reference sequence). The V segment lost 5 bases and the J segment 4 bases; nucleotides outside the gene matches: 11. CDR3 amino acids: CASSLRTSSGADTQYF. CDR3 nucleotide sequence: TGTGCCAGCAGCCTCCGGACTAGCTCAGGGGCAGATACGCAGTATTTT.

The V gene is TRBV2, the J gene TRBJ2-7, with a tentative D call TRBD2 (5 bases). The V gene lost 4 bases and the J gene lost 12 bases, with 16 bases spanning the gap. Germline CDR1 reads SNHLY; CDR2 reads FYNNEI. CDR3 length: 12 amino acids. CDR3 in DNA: TGTGCCAGCAGTGGGGTGAGGGCCTTGGGGTACTTC. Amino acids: CASSGVRALGYF.

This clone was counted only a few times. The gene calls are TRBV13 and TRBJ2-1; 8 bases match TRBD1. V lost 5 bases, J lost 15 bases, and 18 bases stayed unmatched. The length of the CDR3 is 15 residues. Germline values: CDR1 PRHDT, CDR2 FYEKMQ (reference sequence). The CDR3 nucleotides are TGTGCCAGCAGCCTAGACAGGGGTGGACCGAGGGGCCGGTTCTTC. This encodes CASSLDRGGPRGRFF.